What follows are 17 T cell receptor beta chains derived from one specimen sequenced in a study of blood T cell repertoires in COVID-19 (dated by TCRdb to 2019 to 2021). The library was prepared using the immunoSEQ multiplex PCR assay. This is the immuneACCESS table as TCRdb keeps it, with only in-frame sequences that have V and J called. A part of the clones is gone; compared with another copy, unresolved V genes explain less than half, and the rest is unexplained. The sample data list approximately 390,000 clones, and nearly 90% of these were observed just once. The ten largest clones add up to approximately 2% of the sample. The sequenced sample was PBMCs or T cells enriched from blood (not recorded which). These receptors were taken from a woman aged 40 to 49 with acute COVID-19.

The chain employs TRBV7-9 and TRBJ2-3; the match to TRBD2 covers 10 bases. The J segment lost 4 bases and the V segment lost 3 bases, leaving 7 bases of the junction unmatched. This CDR3 contains 16 residues. Germline V gives CDR1 SEHNR, CDR2 FQNEAQ (reference sequence). In nucleotides, the CDR3 is TGTGCCAGCAGCTTCGGGGCTAGCGGGGGTGCAGATACGCAGTATTTT. The encoded protein is CASSFGASGGADTQYF.

For this clone: Other DNA sequences within the sample encode an identical CDR3. The chain employs TRBV6-4 and TRBJ2-1; maybe TRBD2 (6 bases). Germline-derived CDR1 and CDR2 are MRHNA and SNTAGT. There are 13 residues in the CDR3. Trimming cost V 6 bases and J 3 bases, with 9 bases left between them. The CDR3 loop reads CASSAGSYNEQFF. The CDR3 bases are TGTGCCAGCAGCGCCGGGAGCTACAATGAGCAGTTCTTC.

J is TRBJ1-5 and V is TRBV27; TRBD1 matches 7 bases. Per germline, CDR1 MNHEY and CDR2 SMNVEV (reference sequence). The ends lost 4 bases at V and 2 bases at J; junction bases unmatched: 2. This CDR3 is built from 14 residues. CDR3 sequence reads: CASSSGQGNQPQHF. Here the CDR3 DNA reads TGTGCCAGCAGTTCAGGACAGGGCAATCAGCCCCAGCATTTT.

This clone appeared once. The CDR3 reads CASSIDRVNQPQHF. DNA for the CDR3: TGTGCCAGTAGTATTGACAGGGTGAATCAGCCCCAGCATTTT. The chain has TRBV19 and TRBJ1-5; 7 nucleotides align to TRBD1. Trimming removed 3 bases from V and 4 bases from J; junction bases left unmatched: 3. This CDR3 contains 14 residues. Germline V gene lookup returns CDR1 LNHDA and CDR2 SQIVND (reference sequence).

This chain uses TRBV19 with TRBJ1-5; D is uncertain. CDR1 and CDR2 from the germline V gene are LNHDA and SQIVND (reference sequence). V lost 1 base and J lost 2, with 9 bases in between. CDR3 size: 15 residues. The CDR3 coding sequence is TGTGCCAGTAGTATAGGGGAGGTCGGCAATCAGCCCCAGCATTTT. Translation gives CASSIGEVGNQPQHF.

The rearrangement uses TRBV5-4 and TRBJ1-2, with 7 positions matching TRBD1. V lost 0 bases, J lost 3 bases, and 2 bases stayed unmatched. Germline CDR1 and CDR2: SGHNT and YYREEE (reference sequence). CDR3 length: 14 amino acids. CDR3 in amino acids: CASSLGGQDYGYTF. The CDR3 nucleotides are TGTGCCAGCAGCTTGGGTGGACAGGACTATGGCTACACCTTC.

This clone was seen only once. The genes are TRBV5-4 and TRBJ2-6, with D possibly matching TRBD2 (5 bases). V was cut by 4 bases and J by 7 bases, with 12 bases left in between. Looked up from germline, CDR1 is SGHNT and CDR2 is YYREEE (reference sequence). This CDR3 has 14 amino acids. The CDR3 region has the DNA TGTGCCAGCAGCCCCCTGAGCGGTGCCAACGTCCTGACTTTC. Translation: CASSPLSGANVLTF.

The V call is TRBV25-1, the J call TRBJ1-2; 7 bases agree with TRBD1. The germline V gene has CDR1 MGHDK and CDR2 SYGVNS. After removal of 5 bases from V and 3 bases from J, the junction contained 3 bases not matched to a gene. The CDR3 loop spans 13 amino acids. The CDR3 protein is CASSRTGDYGYTF. The CDR3, as DNA: TGTGCCAGCAGTCGGACAGGAGACTATGGCTACACCTTC.

CDR3 sequence (DNA): TGTGCCAGCAGAGCACCCCGACAGAACTATGGCTACACCTTC. Translation: CASRAPRQNYGYTF. The chain carries TRBV11-2 and TRBJ1-2; weak D call: TRBD1 (5 bases). The CDR3 totals 14 residues. With 6 bases removed from V and 2 bases from J, the gap between germline ends came to 13 bases. Germline V gives CDR1 SGHAT, CDR2 FQNNGV.

This chain uses TRBV10-1 with TRBJ2-1; TRBD2 matches at 13 bases. V trimming: 8 bases; J trimming: 3 bases; junction bases outside the gene matches: 1. The CDR3 has 14 residues. CDR1 WNHNN and CDR2 SYGVQD come from the germline V gene (reference sequence). The CDR3 protein is CASRLAGGYNEQFF. DNA for the CDR3: TGCGCCAGCCGACTAGCGGGGGGCTACAATGAGCAGTTCTTC.

This sequence joins TRBV11-3 and TRBJ2-1; D not certain. The CDR3 is made up of 12 amino acids. Germline lookup yields CDR1 SGHNT and CDR2 YENEEA. The ends were cut back, 3 bases at V and 5 bases at J, with 5 bases in the middle. The DNA for the CDR3 is TGTGCCAGCAGCTTCCGTAACAATGAGCAGTTCTTC. Translating gives CASSFRNNEQFF.

The rearrangement joins TRBV5-1 to TRBJ1-1, with TRBD1 as a possible D gene (6 bases). The germline V gene encodes CDR1 SGHRS and CDR2 YFSETQ. CDR3 length equals 18 residues. V gave up 1 base and J gave up 0 bases, with 19 bases separating them. The CDR3 region is CASSLSRGSGKMNTEAFF. Here the CDR3 DNA reads TGCGCCAGCAGCTTGTCAAGGGGGTCGGGCAAAATGAACACTGAAGCTTTCTTT.

The count of this clone is one. The chain employs TRBV7-6 and TRBJ1-1; a possible D gene is TRBD1 (6 bases). The CDR3 has 14 amino acids. Germline V gene lookup returns CDR1 SGHVS and CDR2 FNYEAQ. V gave up 5 bases and J gave up 0 bases, with 10 bases separating them. The CDR3 protein is CASSTGTMNTEAFF. CDR3 DNA: TGTGCCAGCAGCACAGGGACGATGAACACTGAAGCTTTCTTT.

J is TRBJ1-6 and V is TRBV30; D gene uncertain. The germline CDR1 and CDR2 sequences are GTSNPN and SVGIG (reference sequence). There are 15 residues in the CDR3. Trimming removed 1 base from V and 1 base from J, with 8 bases in between. CDR3 protein: CAWSALTSYNSPLHF. The CDR3, as DNA: TGTGCCTGGAGTGCCTTAACTTCCTATAATTCACCCCTCCACTTT. Using reference TRBV30 and TRBJ1-6 for the parts outside the CDR3, the full variable domain is SQTIHQWPATLVQPVGSPLSLECTVEGTSNPNLYWYRQAAGRGLQLLFYSVGIGQISSEVPQNLSASRPQDRQFILSSKKLLLSDSGFYLCAWSALTSYNSPLHFGNGTRLTVT.

The chain joins TRBV6-1 to TRBJ2-7, with TRBD1 as a possible D gene (5 bases). The CDR3 consists of 16 residues. V lost 0 bases and J 6 bases, leaving 18 bases between the germline ends. CDR1 MNHNS and CDR2 SASEGT come from the germline V gene. For the CDR3, the DNA is TGTGCCAGCAGTGAAGCACCGTCTCTGAAGACAGCCGAGCAGTACTTC. Translation: CASSEAPSLKTAEQYF.

The chain recombines TRBV3-1 (or the pseudogene TRBV3-2) with TRBJ1-2, with D possibly matching TRBD1 (5 bases). The CDR3 sequence is 15 residues long. Germline values: CDR1 LGHDT, CDR2 YNNKEL (reference sequence). V was trimmed by 4 bases and J by 5 bases, leaving 17 bases between them. The CDR3 loop is CASSRQATETYGYTF. CDR3 bases: TGTGCCAGCAGCCGACAAGCGACAGAGACGTATGGCTACACCTTC.

The genes are TRBV5-1 and TRBJ2-1, with 12 nucleotides matching TRBD2. V lost 3 bases to trimming and J lost 4 bases; unmatched junction nucleotides: 5. Germline CDR1 reads SGHRS; CDR2 reads YFSETQ. The CDR3 has 16 amino acids. CDR3 loop: CASSSTTSGGYNEQFF. In DNA form, the CDR3 reads TGCGCCAGCAGCTCGACGACTAGCGGGGGATACAATGAGCAGTTCTTC. The whole variable domain, filled in from reference TRBV5-1 and TRBJ2-1, reads KAGVTQTPRYLIKTRGQQVTLSCSPISGHRSVSWYQQTPGQGLQFLFEYFSETQRNKGNFPGRFSGRQFSNSRSEMNVSTLELGDSALYLCASSSTTSGGYNEQFFGPGTRLTVL.